A selection of T cell receptor beta chains follows, all from one sample in a study of blood T cell repertoires in COVID-19. Data came from immunoSEQ multiplex PCR; TCRdb stores just in-frame clones and leaves some out. The sample shows about 160,000 clones, approximately 93% of them seen only once. The sequenced material came from peripheral blood. All receptors come from a woman in her sixties or seventies with COVID-19, enrolled during active disease. Each CDR3 is given with its conserved first and last residue. The D gene is left open where the match is weak. Some rows mark clone size as missing; the rest say once, few, many or name a class of expanded clone.

V: TRBV18; D: NA; J: TRBJ1-1; size: NA; CDR3: CASSPHPGNTEAFF; DNA: TGTGCCAGCTCACCCCATCCGGGTAACACTGAAGCTTTCTTT
V: TRBV5-4; D: NA; J: TRBJ1-1; size: NA; CDR3: CASSDTLVNTEAFF; DNA: TGTGCCAGCAGCGACACCCTTGTGAACACTGAAGCTTTCTTT
V: TRBV5-6; D: TRBD1; J: TRBJ1-2; size: NA; CDR3: CASSLSRGRGGYTF; DNA: TGTGCCAGCAGCTTGTCGAGGGGGCGAGGTGGCTACACCTTC
V: TRBV9; D: NA; J: TRBJ1-1; size: NA; CDR3: CASSVGTGAEAFF; DNA: TGTGCCAGCAGCGTAGGTACGGGTGCTGAAGCTTTCTTT
V: TRBV7-9; D: NA; J: TRBJ2-7; size: NA; CDR3: CATSEGLGNHEQYF; DNA: TGTGCCACCAGCGAAGGACTCGGCAACCACGAGCAGTACTTC
V: TRBV3-1/TRBV3-2; D: NA; J: TRBJ2-2; size: NA; CDR3: CASSQATGRELFF; DNA: TGTGCCAGCAGCCAAGCAACCGGTCGGGAGCTGTTTTTT
V: TRBV9; D: NA; J: TRBJ1-2; size: once; CDR3: CASSPGTWWGYTF; DNA: TGTGCCAGCAGCCCCGGGACATGGTGGGGCTACACCTTC
V: TRBV27; D: TRBD1; J: TRBJ1-2; size: NA; CDR3: CASSLNGQGNYGYTF; DNA: TGTGCCAGCAGTTTAAATGGACAGGGAAACTATGGCTACACCTTC
V: TRBV10-3; D: TRBD1; J: TRBJ1-1; size: once; CDR3: CAIRQGASNTEAFF; DNA: TGTGCCATTAGACAGGGGGCCTCGAACACTGAAGCTTTCTTT
V: TRBV16; D: TRBD1; J: TRBJ2-7; size: NA; CDR3: CASSQTLRDRDIYEQYF; DNA: TGTGCCAGCAGCCAAACTCTCCGGGACAGGGATATCTACGAGCAGTACTTC
V: TRBV4-1; D: TRBD1; J: TRBJ2-7; size: NA; CDR3: CASSRQLGHRGQREQYF; DNA: TGCGCCAGCAGCCGCCAGCTTGGGCACAGGGGGCAGCGCGAGCAGTACTTC
V: TRBV19; D: TRBD1; J: TRBJ2-7; size: once; CDR3: CASGQGASTYEQYF; DNA: TGTGCCAGTGGACAGGGGGCCTCCACCTACGAGCAGTACTTC
V: TRBV6-2/TRBV6-3; D: NA; J: TRBJ1-2; size: NA; CDR3: CASSYPEVNYGYTF; DNA: TGTGCCAGCAGTTACCCGGAGGTTAACTATGGCTACACCTTC
V: TRBV20-1; D: TRBD1; J: TRBJ1-6; size: NA; CDR3: CSASSDREHSPLHF; DNA: TGCAGTGCTAGTTCGGACAGGGAGCATTCACCCCTCCACTTT
V: TRBV30; D: TRBD1; J: TRBJ1-5; size: NA; CDR3: CAWADRGNQPQHF; DNA: TGTGCCTGGGCGGACAGGGGCAATCAGCCCCAGCATTTT
V: TRBV19; D: NA; J: TRBJ2-5; size: NA; CDR3: CASSIGEVGTQYF; DNA: TGTGCCAGTAGTATAGGGGAGGTGGGGACCCAGTACTTC
V: TRBV7-8; D: TRBD2; J: TRBJ2-5; size: NA; CDR3: CASSLGTSGGVTQYF; DNA: TGTGCCAGCAGCTTAGGCACTAGCGGCGGAGTGACCCAGTACTTC
V: TRBV12-5; D: NA; J: TRBJ2-1; size: NA; CDR3: CASARLSSYNEQFF; DNA: TGTGCTAGTGCCCGTTTGAGCTCCTACAATGAGCAGTTCTTC
V: TRBV19; D: TRBD1; J: TRBJ1-6; size: NA; CDR3: CASSIDRLGTDNSPLHF; DNA: TGTGCCAGTAGTATAGATCGTTTGGGGACAGATAATTCACCCCTCCACTTT
V: TRBV19; D: NA; J: TRBJ2-7; size: NA; CDR3: CASSISGAYEQYF; DNA: TGTGCCAGTAGTATTTCGGGGGCCTACGAGCAGTACTTC
V: TRBV6-1; D: NA; J: TRBJ1-6; size: NA; CDR3: CASSEVGGSSYNSPLHF; DNA: TGTGCCAGCAGTGAAGTGGGGGGGAGCTCCTATAATTCACCCCTCCACTTT
V: TRBV5-1; D: TRBD1; J: TRBJ2-1; size: NA; CDR3: CASSSAPLGQGNEQFF; DNA: TGCGCCAGCAGCTCCGCCCCTCTAGGACAGGGCAATGAGCAGTTCTTC
V: TRBV5-1; D: TRBD1; J: TRBJ1-1; size: NA; CDR3: CASSLDTGEGTEAFF; DNA: TGCGCCAGCAGCTTAGATACAGGGGAAGGGACTGAAGCTTTCTTT
V: TRBV7-8; D: TRBD2; J: TRBJ2-1; size: NA; CDR3: CASSLRTSGGLGGSEQFF; DNA: TGTGCCAGCAGCCTTCGGACTAGCGGGGGGCTGGGGGGTAGTGAGCAGTTCTTC
V: TRBV11-3; D: NA; J: TRBJ2-1; size: NA; CDR3: CASSSGSQIHEQFF; DNA: TGTGCCAGCAGCTCCGGGTCCCAGATCCATGAGCAGTTCTTC
V: TRBV2; D: NA; J: TRBJ1-2; size: NA; CDR3: CASSEAQGSYGYTF; DNA: TGTGCCAGCAGTGAAGCGCAGGGGAGCTATGGCTACACCTTC